One and the same sample provided the 16 T cell receptor beta chains below, sequenced in a study of cytomegalovirus exposure and HLA in healthy donors. The primer mix had 60 Vbeta and 13 Jbeta primers. Generated by immunoSEQ multiplex PCR, the TCRdb table keeps only in-frame clones and is missing some. The sample has about 200,000 clones, more than 65% seen once; the top ten hold about 1.7%. Sequencing was carried out using PBMCs. These receptors originate from a man over 45 in good health and CMV-seronegative.

This chain links TRBV29-1 with TRBJ2-3, with TRBD1 identical over 7 bases. The CDR3 runs to 13 residues. V was pared by 6 bases and J by 4 bases, with 7 bases of the junction left unmatched. Germline V gene sequence: CDR1 SQVTM, CDR2 ANQGSEA. The DNA of the CDR3 is TGCAGCGTCCGAAAGGGGGCGGCAGATACGCAGTATTTT. This translates into CSVRKGAADTQYF.

The V and J genes are TRBV19 and TRBJ2-7; D gene unclear. V dropped 3 bases and J dropped 0 bases, with 12 bases sitting between them. The CDR3 has 15 amino acids. In germline, CDR1 is LNHDA, CDR2 SQIVND (reference sequence). CDR3: CASSIGQVPSYEQYF. The CDR3 region has the DNA TGTGCCAGTAGTATTGGGCAGGTCCCCTCCTACGAGCAGTACTTC.

This clone has more than one count but fewer than ten. The chain uses TRBV25-1 and TRBJ2-3; 12 positions match TRBD2. The CDR3 extends over 17 amino acids. Looked up from germline, CDR1 is MGHDK and CDR2 is SYGVNS. V was clipped by 3 bases and J by 3 bases; unmatched bases: 7. The CDR3 DNA follows: TGTGCCAGCAGTGATTCCGCCGGGACTAGCGGGACAGATACGCAGTATTTT. Amino acid sequence: CASSDSAGTSGTDTQYF.

This rearrangement joins TRBV2 to TRBJ2-7; D is possibly TRBD1 (5 bases). The CDR3 loop spans 16 amino acids. Germline-derived CDR1 and CDR2 are SNHLY and FYNNEI. V lost 2 bases to trimming and J lost 0 bases, with 14 bases between them. CDR3 residues: CASSELGQGSSYEQYF. In DNA form, the CDR3 reads TGTGCCAGCAGTGAATTAGGCCAGGGAAGCTCCTACGAGCAGTACTTC.

With respect to this clone: At one of its ends the junction is not consistent with the germline gene, which may arise from a read error. CDR3 in amino acids: CASSPGTSAYHEQFF. As DNA, the CDR3 is TGCGCCAGCAGCCCCGGGACTAGCGCCTACCATGAGCAGTTCTTC. The rearrangement uses TRBV5-1 and TRBJ2-1; 10 nucleotides align to TRBD2. The CDR3 runs to 15 residues. Germline values: CDR1 SGHRS, CDR2 YFSETQ.

The gene calls are TRBV6-5 and TRBJ1-4; D perhaps matches TRBD1 (5 bases). The ends were cut back, 2 bases at V and 5 bases at J, with 12 bases in the middle. The CDR3 is 15 amino acids. CDR1 is MNHEY and CDR2 is SVGAGI in the germline V gene. DNA for the CDR3: TGTGCCAGCAGTTACCAGGGCGGGATCAATGAAAAACTGTTTTTT. The encoded protein is CASSYQGGINEKLFF.

This sequence joins TRBV7-6 and TRBJ2-5; D is possibly TRBD2 (7 bases). Germline loops: CDR1 SGHVS, CDR2 FNYEAQ. This CDR3 has 15 amino acids. Trimming left V 7 bases short and J 4 bases short, with 19 bases between. The CDR3: CASTPVGGGRETQYF. Written as DNA, the CDR3 is TGTGCCAGCACCCCAGTGGGAGGGGGGAGAGAGACCCAGTACTTC.

The chain links TRBV21-1 to TRBJ2-1; TRBD2 is the table's D call and was not checked against the DNA. TRBV21-1 is assigned pseudogene status. The CDR3 extends over 15 amino acids. CDR3 nucleotide sequence: TGTGCCAGCAGCCCAAGGACGGGGAGATACAATGAGCAGTTCTTC. Encoded protein: CASSPRTGRYNEQFF.

The V gene is TRBV28, the J gene TRBJ1-1; TRBD1 matches at 7 bases. The germline gives CDR1 MDHEN, CDR2 SYDVKM. The V segment lost 5 bases and the J segment 8 bases; nucleotides outside the gene matches: 5. This CDR3 has 12 amino acids. CDR3 coding DNA: TGTGCCAGCAGTATACTGGACAGGGAAGCTTTCTTT. Its translation: CASSILDREAFF.

The chain employs TRBV5-6 and TRBJ2-1; 14 nucleotides match TRBD2. J lost 7 bases, V lost 4 bases, and 4 bases had no gene match. CDR3 length equals 15 residues. Germline V CDR1 and CDR2: SGHDT, YYEEEE. The CDR3 DNA reads as TGTGCCAGCAGCCGCGGGACTAGCGGGAGAAATGAGCAGTTCTTC. Amino acids: CASSRGTSGRNEQFF.

The rearrangement uses TRBV18 and TRBJ2-2, with TRBD1 identical over 8 bases. V shed 1 base, J shed 3 bases, and the junction held 1 base outside the gene matches. CDR1 and CDR2 from the germline V gene are KGHSH and LQKENI. The CDR3 runs to 15 residues. The CDR3 DNA reads as TGTGCCAGCTCACCACGACAGGGGTACACCGGGGAGCTGTTTTTT. Encoded protein: CASSPRQGYTGELFF.

CDR3 bases: TGCGCCAGCAGCCCCTCCGGGACTAGCGCGGGAAATGAGCAGTTCTTC. It yields the protein CASSPSGTSAGNEQFF. The V and J genes are TRBV5-1 and TRBJ2-1; 10 bases match TRBD2. The CDR3 runs 16 residues. The germline V gene encodes CDR1 SGHRS and CDR2 YFSETQ. Trimming cost V 4 bases and J 7 bases; bases outside gene matches: 11. Together with reference TRBV5-1 and TRBJ2-1, the CDR3 gives the full variable domain: KAGVTQTPRYLIKTRGQQVTLSCSPISGHRSVSWYQQTPGQGLQFLFEYFSETQRNKGNFPGRFSGRQFSNSRSEMNVSTLELGDSALYLCASSPSGTSAGNEQFFGPGTRLTVL.

The chain couples TRBV9 to TRBJ2-1, with TRBD2 matching over 9 bases. Germline V lookup: CDR1 SGDLS, CDR2 YYNGEE. V was clipped by 0 bases and J by 6 bases; unmatched bases: 10. The CDR3 consists of 17 residues. The chain's CDR3 is CASSVVWGASGINEQFF. Here the CDR3 DNA reads TGTGCCAGCAGCGTAGTGTGGGGGGCTAGCGGGATCAATGAGCAGTTCTTC.

V gene TRBV18 combines with J gene TRBJ2-3; 12 bases align to TRBD2. CDR1 is KGHSH, CDR2 LQKENI, per germline. CDR3 size: 14 residues. V shed 8 bases, J shed 5 bases, and the junction held 5 bases outside the gene matches. CDR3 sequence: CASMPGLAGDTQYF. The CDR3 nucleotides are TGTGCCAGCATGCCGGGACTAGCGGGAGATACGCAGTATTTT.

The V gene is TRBV6-1, the J gene TRBJ2-7, with D perhaps TRBD1 (6 bases). The CDR3 is 14 residues long. Trimming shortened V by 5 bases and J by 1 base, and 12 bases separated the two germline ends. CDR1 and CDR2 (germline): MNHNS, SASEGT. The CDR3 sequence: CASSPLRGSYEQYF. CDR3 nucleotide sequence: TGTGCCAGCAGTCCCCTCAGGGGTTCCTACGAGCAGTACTTC.

The chain has TRBV29-1 and TRBJ1-1; 8 bases map to TRBD1. J gave up 5 bases and V 6 bases, and 5 bases lay outside the gene matches. Germline V gene lookup returns CDR1 SQVTM and CDR2 ANQGSEA. The CDR3 extends over 12 amino acids. Written as DNA, the CDR3 is TGCAGCGTCGTAACAGGGGGGACTGAAGCTTTCTTT. This encodes CSVVTGGTEAFF.